These T cell receptor beta chains were read from a single sample in a study of cytomegalovirus exposure and HLA in healthy donors. Profiling relied on immunoSEQ multiplex PCR, and the TCRdb table lists in-frame clones only, not all of them. The repertoire includes around 85,000 clones, about 68% of them detected once, and about 22% sits in the top ten. Sequencing used PBMCs. Receptors were obtained from a man younger than 40 in good health and CMV-seropositive. CDR3s include the opening cysteine and the closing phenylalanine or tryptophan. The D gene is left open where the match is weak. Not all rows give a size; the values are once, few, many and, for expanded clones, a class.

d_call,j_call,v_call,clone_size,cdr3_aa,cdr3_nt
TRBD1,TRBJ1-2,TRBV15,.,CATSRDRTYYGYTF,TGTGCCACCAGCAGGGACAGGACTTACTATGGCTACACCTTC
TRBD2,TRBJ2-7,TRBV9,once,CASSDGASGPYEQYF,TGTGCCAGCAGCGACGGGGCTAGCGGTCCCTACGAGCAGTACTTC
.,TRBJ2-7,TRBV7-2,.,CASSLAVGRDGAYEQYF,TGTGCCAGCAGCTTAGCGGTCGGGCGGGATGGTGCCTACGAGCAGTACTTC
.,TRBJ2-7,TRBV19,.,CASSLSRDSYEQYF,TGTGCCAGTAGTCTCTCCAGGGACTCCTACGAGCAGTACTTC
TRBD2,TRBJ2-7,TRBV6-1,few,CASRFSGARYEQYF,TGTGCCAGCAGATTTAGCGGGGCCCGGTACGAGCAGTACTTC
TRBD1,TRBJ1-2,TRBV29-1,once,CSVEAAGQALNYGYTF,TGCAGCGTTGAAGCTGCGGGACAGGCCTTAAACTATGGCTACACCTTC
TRBD1,TRBJ1-5,TRBV5-1,.,CASSLGQGGQPQHF,TGCGCCAGCAGCCTTGGACAGGGTGGCCAGCCCCAGCATTTT
.,TRBJ2-3,TRBV7-8,.,CASSLTGFPDTQYF,TGTGCCAGCAGCTTAACAGGGTTTCCAGATACGCAGTATTTT
.,TRBJ1-1,TRBV2,.,CASRRLGNTEAFF,TGTGCCAGCAGAAGGCTAGGGAACACTGAAGCTTTCTTT
TRBD1,TRBJ1-1,TRBV29-1,.,CSVKDRVNTEAFF,TGCAGCGTTAAAGACAGGGTGAACACTGAAGCTTTCTTT
.,TRBJ1-1,TRBV6-5,few,CASTKLRNTEAFF,TGTGCCAGCACCAAATTGAGGAACACTGAAGCTTTCTTT
.,TRBJ2-7,TRBV4-2,once,CASSQDRVGDYEQYF,TGTGCCAGCAGCCAAGACAGGGTAGGGGATTACGAGCAGTACTTC
.,TRBJ2-3,TRBV15,.,CATSRDLGGITDTQYF,TGTGCCACCAGCAGAGATCTGGGCGGGATCACAGATACGCAGTATTTT
TRBD1,TRBJ1-5,TRBV29-1,.,CSVGQGNKEPQHF,TGCAGCGTTGGACAGGGGAATAAGGAGCCCCAGCATTTT
.,TRBJ2-2,TRBV11-3,few,CASSFSGGELFF,TGTGCCAGCAGCTTTTCAGGCGGGGAGCTGTTTTTT
TRBD1,TRBJ1-5,TRBV6-1,.,CASRGTGSNQPQHF,TGTGCCAGCAGAGGGACAGGTAGCAATCAGCCCCAGCATTTT
TRBD1,TRBJ1-1,TRBV5-1,.,CASRWGQGKGPSSITEAFF,TGCGCCAGCAGATGGGGACAGGGCAAAGGGCCTTCGTCGATCACTGAAGCTTTCTTT
.,TRBJ1-2,TRBV5-6,.,CASSVGSAGGPF,TGTGCCAGCAGCGTGGGGTCCGCTGGTGGGCCCTTC
.,TRBJ1-5,TRBV6-1,.,CASSENRGVSNQPQHF,TGTGCCAGCAGTGAAAATCGGGGGGTTAGCAATCAGCCCCAGCATTTT
.,TRBJ1-5,TRBV5-1,.,CASSLDGGDQPQHF,TGCGCCAGCAGCTTGGACGGTGGTGATCAGCCCCAGCATTTT
.,TRBJ1-5,TRBV30,few,CAFQDSFNQPQHF,TGTGCCTTTCAGGACAGTTTCAATCAGCCCCAGCATTTT
TRBD2,TRBJ2-5,TRBV9,once,CASGPGGRETQYF,TGTGCCAGCGGGCCCGGGGGGAGGGAGACCCAGTACTTC
TRBD2,TRBJ2-3,TRBV7-6,.,CASAGGQFTDTQYF,TGTGCGAGTGCGGGGGGGCAGTTCACAGATACGCAGTATTTT
TRBD1,TRBJ2-1,TRBV5-1,.,CASSLVPGGANEQFF,TGCGCCAGCAGCTTGGTTCCAGGGGGCGCCAATGAGCAGTTCTTC
TRBD2,TRBJ2-5,TRBV5-1,.,CASSWGSGDQETQYF,TGCGCCAGCAGCTGGGGTAGCGGGGACCAAGAGACCCAGTACTTC
TRBD1,TRBJ1-6,TRBV2,.,CASSFQTGEESPLHF,TGTGCCAGCAGTTTCCAGACAGGGGAGGAGTCACCCCTCCACTTT
TRBD1,TRBJ2-1,TRBV9,.,CASSVGTGIVEQFF,TGTGCCAGCAGCGTAGGGACAGGGATCGTTGAGCAGTTCTTC
TRBD1,TRBJ1-4,TRBV2,.,CASRRTGGLGGKLFF,TGTGCCAGCAGGCGCACAGGGGGCTTAGGGGGAAAACTGTTTTTT
.,TRBJ2-1,TRBV29-1,.,CSVWKVGENEQFF,TGCAGCGTTTGGAAGGTGGGCGAAAATGAGCAGTTCTTC
TRBD1,TRBJ2-3,TRBV6-1,.,CASRDRTGVGDTQYF,TGTGCCAGCAGGGATAGGACAGGGGTGGGCGATACGCAGTATTTT
TRBD1,TRBJ1-2,TRBV10-3,.,CAISDWDRVRDGYTF,TGTGCCATCAGTGACTGGGACAGGGTCCGGGATGGCTACACCTTC
.,TRBJ2-7,TRBV28,.,CASSTSEGRPYEQYF,TGTGCCAGCAGCACATCGGAGGGGAGACCCTACGAGCAGTACTTC